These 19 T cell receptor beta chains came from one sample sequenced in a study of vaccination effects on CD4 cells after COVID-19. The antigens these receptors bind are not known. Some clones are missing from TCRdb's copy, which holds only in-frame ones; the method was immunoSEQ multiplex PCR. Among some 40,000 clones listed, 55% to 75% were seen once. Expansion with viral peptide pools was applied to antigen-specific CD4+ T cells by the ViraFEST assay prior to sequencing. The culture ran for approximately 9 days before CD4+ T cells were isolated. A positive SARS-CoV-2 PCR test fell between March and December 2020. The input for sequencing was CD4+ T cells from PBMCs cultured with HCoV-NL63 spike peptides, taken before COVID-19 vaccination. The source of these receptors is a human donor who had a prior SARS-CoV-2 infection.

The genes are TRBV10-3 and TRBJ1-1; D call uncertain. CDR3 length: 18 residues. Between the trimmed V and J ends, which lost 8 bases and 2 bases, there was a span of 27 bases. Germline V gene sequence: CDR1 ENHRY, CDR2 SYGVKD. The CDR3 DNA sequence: TGTGCCATCCCCTTCCGTATCGAGTTCTGGTACCTAAACACTGAAGCTTTCTTT. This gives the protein CAIPFRIEFWYLNTEAFF.

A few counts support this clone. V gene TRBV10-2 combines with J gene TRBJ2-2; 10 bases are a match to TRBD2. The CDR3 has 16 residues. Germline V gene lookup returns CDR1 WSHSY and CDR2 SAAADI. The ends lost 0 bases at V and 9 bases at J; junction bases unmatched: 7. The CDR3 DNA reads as TGCGCCAGCAGTGAGTCTCTAGCGGGAGAACGGAGGGAGCTGTTTTTT. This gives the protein CASSESLAGERRELFF.

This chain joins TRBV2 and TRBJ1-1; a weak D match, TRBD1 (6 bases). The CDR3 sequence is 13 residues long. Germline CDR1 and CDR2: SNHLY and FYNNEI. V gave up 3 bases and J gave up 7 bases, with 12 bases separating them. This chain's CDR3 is CASSETGPYEAFF. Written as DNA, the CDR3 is TGTGCCAGCAGTGAGACAGGTCCATATGAAGCTTTCTTT.

The CDR3 loop reads CASRGTGINYGYTF. CDR3 DNA sequence: TGTGCCAGCAGGGGGACAGGGATTAACTATGGCTACACCTTC. V and J are TRBV2 and TRBJ1-2; 9 bases agree with TRBD1. Germline V gene lookup returns CDR1 SNHLY and CDR2 FYNNEI. This CDR3 spans 14 amino acids. Trimming cost V 6 bases and J 1 base; bases outside gene matches: 3.

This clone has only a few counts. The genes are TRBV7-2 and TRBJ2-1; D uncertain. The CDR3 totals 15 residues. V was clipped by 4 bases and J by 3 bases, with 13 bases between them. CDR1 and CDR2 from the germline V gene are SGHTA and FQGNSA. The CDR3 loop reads CASSYPPTFYNEQFF. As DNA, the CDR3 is TGTGCCAGCAGCTACCCCCCCACCTTCTACAATGAGCAGTTCTTC.

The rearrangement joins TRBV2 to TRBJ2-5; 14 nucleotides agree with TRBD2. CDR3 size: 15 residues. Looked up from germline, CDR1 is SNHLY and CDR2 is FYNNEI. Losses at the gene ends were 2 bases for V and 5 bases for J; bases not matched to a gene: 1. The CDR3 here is CASSERLAGGETQYF. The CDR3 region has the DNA TGTGCCAGCAGTGAAAGACTAGCGGGGGGGGAGACCCAGTACTTC.

The CDR3 loop reads CASSPLNSAAGNQPQHF. CDR3 sequence (DNA): TGTGCCAGCTCACCCCTCAATAGTGCGGCAGGCAATCAGCCCCAGCATTTT. The chain uses TRBV18 and TRBJ1-5; D is uncertain. The germline V gene encodes CDR1 KGHSH and CDR2 LQKENI. V shed 3 bases and J shed 2 bases, with 17 bases lying between them. This CDR3 has 17 residues.

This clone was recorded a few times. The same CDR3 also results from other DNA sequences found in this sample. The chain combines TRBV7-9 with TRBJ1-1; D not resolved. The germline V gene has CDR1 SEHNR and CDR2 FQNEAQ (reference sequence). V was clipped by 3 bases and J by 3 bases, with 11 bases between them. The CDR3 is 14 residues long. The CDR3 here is CASSFGVGYTEAFF. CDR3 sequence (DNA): TGTGCCAGCAGCTTCGGGGTAGGGTACACTGAAGCTTTCTTT.

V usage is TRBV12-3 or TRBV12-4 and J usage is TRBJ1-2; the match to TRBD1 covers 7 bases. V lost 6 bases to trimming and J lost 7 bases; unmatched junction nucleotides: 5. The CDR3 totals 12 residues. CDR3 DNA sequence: TGTGCCAGCAGCCAACAGGGGTTTGGCTACACCTTC. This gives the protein CASSQQGFGYTF.

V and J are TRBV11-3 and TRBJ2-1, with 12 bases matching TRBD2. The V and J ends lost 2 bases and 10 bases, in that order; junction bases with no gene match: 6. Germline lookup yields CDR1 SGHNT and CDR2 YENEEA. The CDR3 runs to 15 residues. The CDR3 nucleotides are TGTGCCAGCAGCTTAATGACTAGCGGGAGCGGGGAGCAGTTCTTC. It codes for CASSLMTSGSGEQFF.

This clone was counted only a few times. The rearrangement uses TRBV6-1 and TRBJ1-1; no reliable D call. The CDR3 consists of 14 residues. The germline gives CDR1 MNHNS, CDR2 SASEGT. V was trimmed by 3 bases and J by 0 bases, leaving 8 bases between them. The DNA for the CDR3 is TGTGCCAGCAGTGAGGGCGGGGTGAACACTGAAGCTTTCTTT. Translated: CASSEGGVNTEAFF.

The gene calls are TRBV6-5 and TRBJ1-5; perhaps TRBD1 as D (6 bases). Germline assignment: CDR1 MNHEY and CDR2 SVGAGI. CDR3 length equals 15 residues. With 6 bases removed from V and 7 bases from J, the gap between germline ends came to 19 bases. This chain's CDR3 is CASRTGTRVAQPQHF. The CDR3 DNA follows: TGTGCCAGCAGAACCGGGACACGGGTGGCGCAGCCCCAGCATTTT.

The CDR3, as DNA: TGCGCCAGCAGCCAAGTGGGGACGCTCAGCAATCAGCCCCAGCATTTT. The encoded protein is CASSQVGTLSNQPQHF. The rearrangement links TRBV4-1 to TRBJ1-5; perhaps TRBD1 as D (5 bases). V was shortened by 1 base and J by 1 base, with 11 bases between the two germline ends. Germline CDR1 and CDR2: MGHRA and YSYEKL. The CDR3 runs 16 residues.

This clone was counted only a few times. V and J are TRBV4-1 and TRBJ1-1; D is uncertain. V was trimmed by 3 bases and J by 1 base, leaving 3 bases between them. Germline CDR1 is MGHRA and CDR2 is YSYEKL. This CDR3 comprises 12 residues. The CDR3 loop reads CASSQRNTEAFF. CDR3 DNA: TGCGCCAGCAGCCAGCGGAACACTGAAGCTTTCTTT.

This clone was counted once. CDR3 protein: CASSLGLGARSGNTIYF. CDR3 DNA: TGCGCCAGCAGCTTGGGGTTGGGGGCTCGCTCTGGAAACACCATATATTTT. The rearrangement uses TRBV5-1 and TRBJ1-3; maybe TRBD1 (6 bases). V was shortened by 0 bases and J by 0 bases, with 13 bases between the two germline ends. Germline CDR1 reads SGHRS; CDR2 reads YFSETQ. The CDR3 is 17 residues long.

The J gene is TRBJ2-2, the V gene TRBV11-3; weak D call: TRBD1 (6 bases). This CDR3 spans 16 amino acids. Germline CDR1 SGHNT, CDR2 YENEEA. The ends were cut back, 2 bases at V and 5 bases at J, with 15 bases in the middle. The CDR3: CASSLRSGVSTGELFF. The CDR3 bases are TGTGCCAGCAGCTTACGCTCAGGGGTTTCGACCGGGGAGCTGTTTTTT.

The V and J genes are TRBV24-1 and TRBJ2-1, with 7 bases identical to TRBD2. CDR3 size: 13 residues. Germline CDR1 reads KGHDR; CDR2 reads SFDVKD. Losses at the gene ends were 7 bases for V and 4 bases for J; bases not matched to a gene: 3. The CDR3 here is CATSRDYYNEQFF. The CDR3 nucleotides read TGTGCCACCAGCCGGGACTATTACAATGAGCAGTTCTTC.

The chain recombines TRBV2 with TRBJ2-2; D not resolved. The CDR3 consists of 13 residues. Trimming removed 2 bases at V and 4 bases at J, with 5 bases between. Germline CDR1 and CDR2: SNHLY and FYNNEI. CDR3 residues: CASSESSTGELFF. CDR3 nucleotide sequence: TGTGCCAGCAGTGAAAGTAGCACCGGGGAGCTGTTTTTT.

The CDR3 loop reads CASSFNRGFYNEQFF. Written as DNA, the CDR3 is TGTGCCAGCAGCTTCAACAGGGGCTTTTACAATGAGCAGTTCTTC. The chain carries TRBV5-6 and TRBJ2-1, with 7 bases fitting TRBD1. J lost 4 bases, V lost 2 bases, and 6 bases had no gene match. The CDR3 is 15 amino acids. The germline gives CDR1 SGHDT, CDR2 YYEEEE.